These 19 T cell receptor beta chains were all obtained from the same sample, sequenced in a study of T cell changes during pregnancy in multiple sclerosis. TCRdb keeps only in-frame clones here, not all; method: immunoSEQ multiplex PCR. Of more than 35,000 clones listed, about nine tenths are singletons. This sample comprised CD8+ T cells from peripheral blood mononuclear cells, obtained in the third trimester of pregnancy. Receptors were obtained from a female donor with multiple sclerosis, enrolled in a pregnancy study.

This rearrangement joins TRBV5-4 to TRBJ2-7; 11 bases map to TRBD1. After removal of 2 bases from V and 0 bases from J, the junction contained 7 bases not matched to a gene. CDR1 is SGHNT and CDR2 is YYREEE in the germline V gene (reference sequence). CDR3 size: 17 residues. The DNA of the CDR3 is TGTGCCAGCAGCTTAGCCGGACAGGGGGCGGACTCCTACGAGCAGTACTTC. Its translation: CASSLAGQGADSYEQYF.

V is TRBV9 and J is TRBJ2-1; D perhaps matches TRBD2 (6 bases). The CDR3 is 11 residues long. Trimming removed 7 bases at V and 10 bases at J, with 12 bases between. Germline-derived CDR1 and CDR2 are SGDLS and YYNGEE. The CDR3 bases are TGTGCCAGCGGGTGGGCGGGGGAGCAGTTCTTC. It codes for CASGWAGEQFF.

This chain joins TRBV4-1 and TRBJ2-7; no firm D call. V was cut by 4 bases and J by 3 bases, with 19 bases left in between. This CDR3 comprises 16 residues. Germline V gene sequence: CDR1 MGHRA, CDR2 YSYEKL. The CDR3 DNA sequence: TGCGCCAGCAGCCCCCATGAGGCTATTTTAGACTACGAGCAGTACTTC. Translated: CASSPHEAILDYEQYF.

This chain joins TRBV5-1 and TRBJ1-2, with 9 nucleotides matching TRBD1. The CDR3 sequence is 15 residues long. The germline gives CDR1 SGHRS, CDR2 YFSETQ. The junction had 4 bases not matched to a gene; V was cut back by 3 bases and J by 1 base. The CDR3 nucleotides read TGCGCCAGCAGCTCCCGGGACAGGGATAACTATGGCTACACCTTC. Translation: CASSSRDRDNYGYTF.

This clone was detected once. CDR3 region: CASSPRVAGYNEQFF. The CDR3 bases are TGTGCCAGCTCACCAAGGGTAGCGGGCTACAATGAGCAGTTCTTC. The gene calls are TRBV18 and TRBJ2-1; 7 nucleotides line up with TRBD2. V was pared by 2 bases and J by 3 bases, with 4 bases of the junction left unmatched. CDR3 length equals 15 residues. Germline CDR1 is KGHSH and CDR2 is LQKENI. Looking up the rest from reference TRBV18 and TRBJ2-1 gives the full variable domain: NAGVMQNPRHLVRRRGQEARLRCSPMKGHSHVYWYRQLPEEGLKFMVYLQKENIIDESGMPKERFSAEFPKEGPSILRIQQVVRGDSAAYFCASSPRVAGYNEQFFGPGTRLTVL.

This rearrangement joins TRBV25-1 to TRBJ1-2; unclear D gene. The CDR3 contains 13 residues. Germline V gives CDR1 MGHDK, CDR2 SYGVNS. The germline V and J ends were trimmed by 1 base and 2 bases, with 5 bases remaining between them. CDR3 bases: TGTGCCAGCAGTGAATCCCTCAACTATGGCTACACCTTC. Residues: CASSESLNYGYTF.

V usage is TRBV5-8 and J usage is TRBJ2-7, with 8 bases identical to TRBD1. Per germline, CDR1 SGHTS and CDR2 YDEGEE. V lost 3 bases and J lost 2; bases outside the gene matches: 7. CDR3 size: 15 residues. The CDR3 is CASSSRDRGPYEQYF. The DNA of the CDR3 is TGTGCCAGCAGCTCCAGAGACAGGGGCCCCTACGAGCAGTACTTC.

The table lists this clone with a count of one. V is TRBV7-6 and J is TRBJ2-7, with 9 bases aligning to TRBD2. CDR3 size: 14 residues. CDR1 SGHVS and CDR2 FNYEAQ come from the germline V gene. Losses at the gene ends were 1 base for V and 4 bases for J; bases not matched to a gene: 2. The CDR3 loop is CASSLGGREYEQYF. For the CDR3, the DNA is TGTGCCAGCAGCTTAGGCGGGAGGGAGTACGAGCAGTACTTC.

This clone has only a few counts. The chain joins TRBV6-1 to TRBJ2-5; 9 bases line up with TRBD2. Losses at the gene ends were 2 bases for V and 4 bases for J; bases not matched to a gene: 5. There are 15 residues in the CDR3. Germline assignment: CDR1 MNHNS and CDR2 SASEGT. In DNA, the CDR3 is TGTGCCAGCAGTGAAAATGCGGGAGGGAGAGAGACCCAGTACTTC. It codes for CASSENAGGRETQYF.

The gene calls are TRBV7-6 and TRBJ2-5, with 10 positions matching TRBD2. Germline V CDR1 and CDR2: SGHVS, FNYEAQ. The V segment lost 0 bases and the J segment 1 base; nucleotides outside the gene matches: 5. The CDR3 contains 17 residues. Written as DNA, the CDR3 is TGTGCCAGCAGCTTAGCGACGAGCGGGGGGGGCCAAGAGACCCAGTACTTC. Amino acids: CASSLATSGGGQETQYF. The entire variable domain, with the rest obtained from reference TRBV7-6 and TRBJ2-5, is as follows: GAGVSQSPRYKVTKRGQDVALRCDPISGHVSLYWYRQALGQGPEFLTYFNYEAQQDKSGLPNDRFSAERPEGSISTLTIQRTEQRDSAMYRCASSLATSGGGQETQYFGPGTRLLVL.

This chain joins TRBV2 and TRBJ2-3, with D possibly TRBD1 on 6 matching bases. The CDR3 spans 13 residues. The germline V gene encodes CDR1 SNHLY and CDR2 FYNNEI. V was pared by 5 bases and J by 2 bases, with 8 bases between. CDR3 coding DNA: TGTGCCAGCAGTAGGGGGTCCACAGATACGCAGTATTTT. As protein: CASSRGSTDTQYF.

J is TRBJ2-7 and V is TRBV9, with TRBD2 matching over 14 bases. The germline V gene encodes CDR1 SGDLS and CDR2 YYNGEE. V gave up 4 bases and J gave up 4 bases; unmatched junction bases: 4. The CDR3 has 15 residues. CDR3 DNA: TGTGCCAGCAGCCCGGGGACTAGCGGGAGTTACGAGCAGTACTTC. Amino acids: CASSPGTSGSYEQYF.

The chain has TRBV2 and TRBJ2-2; the D gene is possibly TRBD2 (5 bases). This CDR3 has 14 amino acids. V lost 3 bases to trimming and J lost 8 bases, with 13 bases between them. Per germline, CDR1 SNHLY and CDR2 FYNNEI. The CDR3 region has the DNA TGTGCCAGCAGTGAGCGGGCTAGTATTGGGGAGCTGTTTTTT. Its translation is CASSERASIGELFF.

The CDR3 nucleotides are TGTGCCAGCAGCCTCAACCTGCTATCGAACACTGAAGCTTTCTTT. Amino acid sequence: CASSLNLLSNTEAFF. The chain is built from TRBV4-2 and TRBJ1-1; D is undetermined. Germline CDR1 reads LGHNA; CDR2 reads YNFKEQ. This CDR3 is built from 15 residues. The V and J ends lost 4 bases and 1 base respectively, with 13 bases between them.

The V call is TRBV19, the J call TRBJ2-2; 10 nucleotides match TRBD2. The CDR3 length is 16 residues. V shed 6 bases, J shed 5 bases, and the junction held 9 bases outside the gene matches. Germline V lookup: CDR1 LNHDA, CDR2 SQIVND (reference sequence). The CDR3 here is CASRDSGGGETGELFF. The CDR3 DNA follows: TGTGCCAGTAGGGACAGCGGGGGGGGTGAAACCGGGGAGCTGTTTTTT.

This chain uses TRBV7-6 with TRBJ1-4; D gene ambiguous. V shed 1 base and J shed 7 bases, with 4 bases lying between them. The CDR3 runs 12 residues. Germline V gene sequence: CDR1 SGHVS, CDR2 FNYEAQ. CDR3 bases: TGTGCCAGCAGCTTAGACGGTGAAAAACTGTTTTTT. Protein product: CASSLDGEKLFF.

In nucleotides, the CDR3 is TGTGCCAGCAGCTTCCAGAGGGAACGGGGCTACACCTTC. Translating it yields CASSFQRERGYTF. The gene calls are TRBV5-6 and TRBJ1-2; D is uncertain. Germline CDR1 and CDR2: SGHDT and YYEEEE. V was cut by 2 bases and J by 8 bases, with 13 bases left in between. The CDR3 has 13 amino acids.

This clone was seen a single time. The chain recombines TRBV2 with TRBJ2-2; no clear D gene. Germline CDR1 is SNHLY and CDR2 is FYNNEI. V lost 6 bases and J lost 5, with 13 bases in between. There are 14 residues in the CDR3. The CDR3, as DNA: TGTGCCAGCAGGGATGGGCCCGAAACCGGGGAGCTGTTTTTT. This codes for CASRDGPETGELFF.

The chain joins TRBV19 to TRBJ1-5; 9 nucleotides match TRBD1. V trimming: 10 bases; J trimming: 5 bases; junction bases outside the gene matches: 6. The CDR3 spans 13 residues. Germline V gene sequence: CDR1 LNHDA, CDR2 SQIVND (reference sequence). In DNA form, the CDR3 reads TGTGCCACTGAGGACAGGGGCTATCAGCCCCAGCATTTT. Translated, it gives CATEDRGYQPQHF.